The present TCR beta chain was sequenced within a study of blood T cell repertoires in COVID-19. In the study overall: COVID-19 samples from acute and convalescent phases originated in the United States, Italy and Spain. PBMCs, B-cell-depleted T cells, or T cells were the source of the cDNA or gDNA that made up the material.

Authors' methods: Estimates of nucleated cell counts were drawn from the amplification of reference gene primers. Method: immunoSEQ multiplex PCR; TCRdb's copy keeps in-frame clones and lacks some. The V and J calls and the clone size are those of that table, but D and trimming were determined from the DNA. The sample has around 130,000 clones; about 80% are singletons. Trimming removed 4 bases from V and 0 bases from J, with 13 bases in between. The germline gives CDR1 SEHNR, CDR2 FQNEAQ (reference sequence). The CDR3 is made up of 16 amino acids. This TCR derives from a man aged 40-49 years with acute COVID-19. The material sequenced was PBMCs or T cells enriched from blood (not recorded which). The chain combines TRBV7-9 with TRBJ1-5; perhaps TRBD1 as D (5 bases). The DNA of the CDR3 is TGTGCCAGCAGCTCAGGTCGGGGGGATAGCAATCAGCCCCAGCATTTT. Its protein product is CASSSGRGDSNQPQHF. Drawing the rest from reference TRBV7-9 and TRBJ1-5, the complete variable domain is DTGVSQNPRHKITKRGQNVTFRCDPISEHNRLYWYRQTLGQGPEFLTYFQNEAQLEKSRLLSDRFSAERPKGSFSTLEIQRTEQGDSAMYLCASSSGRGDSNQPQHFGDGTRLSIL.